This T cell receptor (beta chain) comes out of a study of OX40 agonist ivuxolimab in advanced cancers. Study summary: An agonistic human IgG2 monoclonal antibody against OX40 (CD134) was given. Earlier anti-PD-1, anti-PD-L1 or anti-CTLA-4 therapy was permitted; over 35% had received some. The dose-escalation cohort was approximately 84% male, with a mean age of around 60 years, ranging about 23 to 90. Among those treated, three patients had partial responses, one with hepatocellular carcinoma and two with cutaneous melanoma.

This CDR3 has 18 residues. Germline V gene lookup returns CDR1 MNHEY and CDR2 SMNVEV (reference sequence). V gave up 6 bases and J gave up 1 base, with 22 bases separating them. Here immunoSEQ multiplex PCR was the method, and the copy in TCRdb shows in-frame clones only, minus some. The sample contains 82,000 or so clones, about 85% of which appear only once. This sample comprised CD4+ or CD8+ T cells sorted from blood, obtained in a trial of the OX40 agonist ivuxolimab. This receptor was taken from an adult with an advanced solid tumor such as melanoma, head and neck, liver or kidney cancer. The chain recombines TRBV27 with TRBJ1-5; D gene uncertain. The CDR3 reads CASSPRSVRMGSNQPQHF. CDR3 DNA sequence: TGTGCCAGCAGCCCCCGGAGTGTGCGGATGGGGAGCAATCAGCCCCAGCATTTT.